These 5 T cell receptor beta chains were all obtained from the same sample, sequenced in a study of CXCR3-negative and CXCR3-positive naive CD8 T cells. UMI labels and 5' RACE were used to prepare the TRB cDNA libraries. TCRdb reanalyzed the 5' RACE reads and collapses them to one entry per CDR3 protein, without DNA. The listing contains over 35,000 distinct CDR3 sequences. The specimen was memory CD8+ T cells from blood. Receptor source: a human donor in good health. Some clones in this sample may be carry-over from other donors' samples.

The chain employs TRBV6-4 and TRBJ2-2. Germline values: CDR1 MRHNA, CDR2 SNTAGT. The CDR3 consists of 14 residues. CDR3 sequence: CASSDSRDSGELFF.

The genes are TRBV7-3 and TRBJ2-1; with no DNA, the TCRdb D assignment of TRBD1 cannot be verified. The CDR3 is 16 residues long. Germline CDR1 SGHTA, CDR2 FQGTGA. CDR3 amino acids: CASSLEAGGAQNEQFF.

V usage is TRBV4-2 and J usage is TRBJ2-6; without DNA, the TCRdb call of TRBD1 cannot be checked. The length of the CDR3 is 17 residues. Germline lookup yields CDR1 LGHNA and CDR2 YNFKEQ. This CDR3 is CASSQDTGGSGANVLTF.

This chain uses TRBV11-2 with TRBJ2-6; the D gene TCRdb calls, TRBD1, cannot be checked with no DNA. Germline CDR1 reads SGHAT; CDR2 reads FQNNGV. CDR3 length: 18 amino acids. The CDR3 region is CASSLSGDTLSGANVLTF. The whole variable domain, remainder taken from reference TRBV11-2 and TRBJ2-6, is EAGVAQSPRYKIIEKRQSVAFWCNPISGHATLYWYQQILGQGPKLLIQFQNNGVVDDSQLPKDRFSAERLKGVDSTLKIQPAKLEDSAVYLCASSLSGDTLSGANVLTFGAGSRLTVL.

The genes are TRBV3-1 and TRBJ2-1. This CDR3 contains 15 residues. Germline loops: CDR1 LGHDT, CDR2 YNNKEL (reference sequence). CDR3 amino acids: CASSHGLSSYNEQFF.